The TCR beta chain described here comes from a study of T cell clones after liver transplantation. Sequencing was performed with immunoSEQ multiplex PCR; in TCRdb, only in-frame clones are kept and a portion is missing. There are roughly 80,000 clones in the sample; roughly 85% occur only once, and roughly 3% lies in the top ten. The V and J ends lost 6 bases and 5 bases respectively, with 13 bases between them. This CDR3 region has 14 residues. Per germline, CDR1 SNHLY and CDR2 FYNNEI. The TCR comes from a human patient who received a liver transplant. Among the T cells, some may be from the graft donor. This chain connects TRBV2 to TRBJ2-2; TRBD1 is a possible D gene (6 bases). The input for sequencing was CD4+ T cells from blood, taken at the 22-month timepoint. The chain's CDR3 is CASRSNRETGELFF. CDR3 nucleotides: TGTGCCAGCAGGAGTAACAGGGAAACCGGGGAGCTGTTTTTT. Full variable domain (rest looked up from reference TRBV2 and TRBJ2-2): EPEVTQTPSHQVTQMGQEVILRCVPISNHLYFYWYRQILGQKVEFLVSFYNNEISEKSEIFDDQFSVERPDGSNFTLKIRSTKLEDSAMYFCASRSNRETGELFFGEGSRLTVL.